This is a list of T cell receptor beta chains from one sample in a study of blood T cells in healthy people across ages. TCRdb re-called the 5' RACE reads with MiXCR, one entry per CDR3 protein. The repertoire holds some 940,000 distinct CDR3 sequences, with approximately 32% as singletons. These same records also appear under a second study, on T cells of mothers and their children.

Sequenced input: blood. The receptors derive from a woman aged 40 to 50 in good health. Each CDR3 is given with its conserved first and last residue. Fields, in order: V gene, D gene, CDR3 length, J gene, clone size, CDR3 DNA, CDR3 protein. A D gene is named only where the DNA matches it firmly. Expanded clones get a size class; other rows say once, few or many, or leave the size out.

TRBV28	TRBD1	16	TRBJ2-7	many	TGTGCCAGCAGGGATTTACCGGGACAGAGCTCCTACGAGCAGTACTTC	CASRDLPGQSSYEQYF
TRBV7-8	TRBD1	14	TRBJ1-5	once	TGTGCCAGCAGCCCAAGGACAGGGACCTCGGGGGAGCATTTT	CASSPRTGTSGEHF
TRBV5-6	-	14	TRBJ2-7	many	TGTGCCAGCAGCTCCACCAGGGAATCCTACGAGCAGTACTTC	CASSSTRESYEQYF
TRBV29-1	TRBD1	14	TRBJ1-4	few	TGCAGCGTTGAGACAGGGGCCGCCGATGAAAAACTGTTTTTT	CSVETGAADEKLFF
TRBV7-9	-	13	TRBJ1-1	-	TGTGCCATAACAGGGTCTGTACTTGCTGAAGCTTTCTTT	CAITGSVLAEAFF
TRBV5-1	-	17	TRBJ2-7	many	TGCGCCAGCAGCTTGGAAGCTACAGGCGTAGGAGACTACGAGCAGTACTTC	CASSLEATGVGDYEQYF
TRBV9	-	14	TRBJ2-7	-	TGTGCCAGCAGCGTTACCGGGATCTCCTACGAGCAGTACTTC	CASSVTGISYEQYF
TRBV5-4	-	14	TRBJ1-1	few	TGTGCCAGCAGTTGGGCCGGGGGGAACACTGAAGCTTTCTTT	CASSWAGGNTEAFF
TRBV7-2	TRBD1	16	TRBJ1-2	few	TGTGCCAGCAGCCCGGGACAGGGGGAAGCTAACTATGGCTACACCTTC	CASSPGQGEANYGYTF
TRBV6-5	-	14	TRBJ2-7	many	TGTGCCAGCAGTTACCGGGGGGCTGACGACGAGCAGTACTTC	CASSYRGADDEQYF
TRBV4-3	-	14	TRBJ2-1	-	TGCGCCAGCAGTCGAGCGGCGGACAATAATGAGCAGTTCTTC	CASSRAADNNEQFF
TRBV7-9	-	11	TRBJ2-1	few	TGTGCCAGCACCCAGGGAGATGAGCAGTTCTTC	CASTQGDEQFF
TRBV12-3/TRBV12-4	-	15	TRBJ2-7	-	TGTACCAGCAGTTTTGCCCAGGGGCGCTCCTACGAGCAGTACTTC	CTSSFAQGRSYEQYF
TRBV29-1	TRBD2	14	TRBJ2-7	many	TGCAGCGTGTCAGCGGGGGGGGGCTCCTACGAGCAGTACTTC	CSVSAGGGSYEQYF
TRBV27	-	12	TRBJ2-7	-	TGTGCCAGCAGTTGGGACAACTACGAGCGGTACTTC	CASSWDNYERYF
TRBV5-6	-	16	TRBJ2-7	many	TGTGCCAGCAGCTTGAGACCCAGGGGTCCAAACTACGAGCAGTACTTC	CASSLRPRGPNYEQYF
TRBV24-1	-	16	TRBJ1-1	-	TGTGCCACCAGTGATTTTCCCGGGACGGGATGGACTGAAGCTTTCTTT	CATSDFPGTGWTEAFF
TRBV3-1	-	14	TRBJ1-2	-	TGTGCCAGCAGCCTGGACAATACGGTCTATGGCTACACCTTC	CASSLDNTVYGYTF
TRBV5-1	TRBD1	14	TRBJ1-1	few	TGCGCCAGCAGCCGGACAGGGGGAGAAACTGAAGCTTTCTTT	CASSRTGGETEAFF
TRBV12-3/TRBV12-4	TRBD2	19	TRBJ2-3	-	TGTGCCAGCAGTCCCCGCCCCATTCGGACAGCGACTAGCGCAGATACGCAGTATTTT	CASSPRPIRTATSADTQYF
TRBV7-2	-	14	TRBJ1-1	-	TGTGCCAGCAGCCCCTCCGGGGTACTTAATGAAGCTTTCTTT	CASSPSGVLNEAFF
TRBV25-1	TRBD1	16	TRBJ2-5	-	TGTGCCAGCAGTGAAGCCCTCAGGGGGCGAGGCGAGACCCAGTACTTC	CASSEALRGRGETQYF
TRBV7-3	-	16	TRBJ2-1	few	TGTGCCAGCAGCAAGGCCCCGACTGATAACTACAATGAGCAGTTCTTC	CASSKAPTDNYNEQFF
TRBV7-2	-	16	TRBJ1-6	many	TGTGCCAGCAGCGCCGGGGGAAGAACCTATAATTCACCCCTCCACTTT	CASSAGGRTYNSPLHF
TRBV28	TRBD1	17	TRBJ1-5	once	TGTGCCAGCAGTCTAGGACAGGGGAGTTATAGCAATCAGCCCCAGCATTTT	CASSLGQGSYSNQPQHF
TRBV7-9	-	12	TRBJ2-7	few	TGTGCCAGCAGCAGGGACGTCGTCGAGCAGTACTTC	CASSRDVVEQYF